The source of this TCR beta chain is a study of T-cell memory formation after mild COVID-19. Regarding the study as a whole: Contracting clones localized mainly to CM and EM when CD4+ and mainly to EMRA when CD8+.

The V and J ends lost 3 bases and 3 bases respectively, with 12 bases between them. The CDR3 extends over 14 amino acids. Germline values: CDR1 SGHTA, CDR2 FQGNSA. Using constant-segment primers, 5'RACE produced TCR alpha and TCR beta cDNA libraries carrying sample barcodes and UMIs. TCRdb itself ran the 5' RACE reads through MiXCR, one entry per CDR3 protein. This sample has hundreds of thousands of distinct CDR3 sequences, with over 15% found just once. As regards this clonotype: What it binds is unknown.

The sequence was collected from a man in his late teens or twenties who had mild COVID-19 (a few samples of this study predate the infection). Cell type and time point are not known. The sample comprised PBMCs or a T cell subset sorted from them (not recorded which). The genes are TRBV7-2 and TRBJ2-7; TRBD1 might be the D (5 bases). CDR3 in DNA: TGTGCCAGCAGCTTCGGCCGGACAAGCTACGAGCAGTACTTC. As protein: CASSFGRTSYEQYF.